The present entry profiles one TCR beta chain with its context. Some clones are missing from TCRdb's copy, which holds only in-frame ones; the method was immunoSEQ multiplex PCR. Of around 2.1 million clones in the sample, more than 85% were seen once. This sample was taken from a study of shared clonotypes between healthy human individuals. This CDR3 is 13 amino acids long. Per germline, CDR1 SGHDN and CDR2 FVKESK. The V segment lost 3 bases and the J segment 5 bases; nucleotides outside the gene matches: 3. CD45RO negativity and positive selection for CCR7 defined naive CD8 cells, a population that excluded terminally differentiated effector memory CD45RA+ cells.

The V call is TRBV14, the J call TRBJ2-7; 8 nucleotides align to TRBD1. This receptor was taken from a man younger than 30 in good health. Some clones in this sample may be carry-over from other donors' samples. The material sequenced was naive CD8+ T cells from PBMCs. The CDR3 sequence is CASSQTGDNEQYF. In DNA, the CDR3 is TGTGCCAGCAGCCAGACAGGGGATAACGAGCAGTACTTC.